This T cell receptor beta chain originates from a study of tumor-infiltrating lymphocytes in primary liver carcinoma. Across the study: Spanning 30 to 69 years of age, the patients were men and women. The study, taken as a whole, reports: Researchers report that only about 7-25% of top clones turned up in all five tumor regions. In tumor-adjacent and tumor-blood pairs, overlap was lower than in tumor region pairs.

This CDR3 is 14 amino acids long. Germline CDR1 is MNHNY and CDR2 is SVGAGI (reference sequence). The tissue used was unsorted bulk material of 20-30 mg. RNA and DNA were co-extracted from it with the AllPrep DNA/RNA mini kit. Researchers generated TCR beta cDNA from approximately 0.55 ug of total RNA, relying on a constant-region primer. Generation of the TCR beta libraries relied on three nested multiplex PCR rounds using slightly modified ARM-PCR. Primers for the first two PCR rounds were TRBV1-TRBV30 forward primers and a C-beta reverse primer (roughly 10 cycles per round). TCRdb re-called the multiplex PCR reads with MiXCR, one entry per CDR3 protein. The table has approximately 100,000 distinct CDR3 sequences, around 66% seen once. With respect to this clonotype: Its antigen is unidentified. Sequence at one end of the junction differs from germline and may be a read error.

Material: liver tumor tissue from sampling region 2. The subset is: tumor region T2, inferior pole. The V gene is TRBV6-6, the J gene TRBJ2-1; D may be TRBD1 (7 bases). The clonotype was recovered from a woman aged 60-75 years with primary liver carcinoma and hepatitis B virus infection. In DNA form, the CDR3 reads TGTGGCAGCAGGGGGGAGCAACCCTACAATGAACAGTTCTTC. This gives the protein CGSRGEQPYNEQFF.